This T cell receptor beta chain was documented in a study of T-cell memory formation after mild COVID-19. TCRdb passed the 5' RACE reads through MiXCR, listing each CDR3 protein once. The sample records about 310,000 distinct CDR3 sequences, around a sixth being singletons. The CDR3 totals 15 residues. In germline, CDR1 is MGHRA, CDR2 YSYEKL. V lost 3 bases and J lost 7, with 15 bases in between. This chain uses TRBV4-1 with TRBJ2-2; TRBD1 is a possible D gene (6 bases). Sequencing input: PBMCs or a T cell subset sorted from them (not recorded which). This clonotype was obtained from a man between 18 and 29 years old who had mild COVID-19 (a few samples of this study predate the infection). Cell type and time point are not known. CDR3 protein: CASSHGQGFVGELFF. CDR3 nucleotide sequence: TGCGCCAGCAGCCACGGGCAGGGGTTCGTCGGGGAGCTGTTTTTT.